The rows below give T cell receptor beta chains drawn from one sample of a study of T-cell memory formation after mild COVID-19. TCRdb reprocessed the 5' RACE reads via MiXCR and lists one record per CDR3 protein. Here the sample spans roughly 140,000 distinct CDR3 sequences, 11% to 15% being singletons. The sample comprised PBMCs or a T cell subset sorted from them (not recorded which). Source of these receptors: an adult woman who had mild COVID-19 (a few samples of this study predate the infection). Cell type and time point are not known. The CDR3 runs from the conserved cysteine through the conserved F or W. The D gene is left open where the match is weak. Rows may omit the clone size; those that give it use once, few, many or a size class.

d_call	clone_size	j_call	cdr3_length	v_call	cdr3_aa	cdr3_nt
TRBD1	NA	TRBJ2-1	14	TRBV3-1	CASSGDRVKNEQFF	TGTGCCAGCAGCGGGGACAGGGTTAAGAATGAGCAGTTCTTC
NA	NA	TRBJ2-7	15	TRBV4-3	CASSQEWLGTREQYF	TGCGCCAGCAGCCAAGAATGGTTAGGGACGAGGGAGCAGTACTTC
NA	NA	TRBJ1-1	15	TRBV5-6	CASSGAKFADTEAFF	TGTGCCAGCAGCGGGGCGAAATTCGCGGATACTGAAGCTTTCTTT
NA	NA	TRBJ2-5	13	TRBV5-6	CASSLGTQETQYF	TGTGCCAGCAGCTTGGGAACGCAAGAGACCCAGTACTTC
NA	NA	TRBJ2-7	15	TRBV3-1	CASSQVERGIYEQYF	TGTGCCAGCAGCCAAGTTGAACGGGGGATCTACGAGCAGTACTTC
TRBD1	NA	TRBJ2-3	16	TRBV5-4	CASSSPDRAGTDTQYF	TGTGCCAGCAGCTCACCTGACAGGGCAGGAACAGATACGCAGTATTTT
NA	few	TRBJ1-1	13	TRBV20-1	CSARELMNTEAFF	TGCAGTGCTAGAGAGCTCATGAACACTGAAGCTTTCTTT
TRBD1	NA	TRBJ2-7	13	TRBV6-2/TRBV6-3	CASRGQGAFEQYF	TGTGCCAGCAGGGGACAGGGGGCTTTCGAGCAGTACTTC
TRBD2	few	TRBJ2-4	16	TRBV7-9	CASSLGLAGGKNIQYF	TGTGCCAGCAGCTTGGGACTAGCGGGAGGAAAAAACATTCAGTACTTC
NA	few	TRBJ1-3	16	TRBV7-9	CASSSTQGSYGNTIYF	TGTGCCAGCAGCTCCACACAGGGAAGTTATGGAAACACCATATATTTT
NA	NA	TRBJ2-7	16	TRBV4-3	CASSQDYPPNSYEQYF	TGCGCCAGCAGCCAAGATTACCCCCCGAATAGCTACGAGCAGTACTTC
TRBD1	few	TRBJ2-7	15	TRBV5-1	CASSLRTGATYEQYF	TGCGCCAGCAGCTTGAGGACAGGGGCGACCTACGAGCAGTACTTC
NA	many	TRBJ2-3	16	TRBV15	CATSRAGGGGTDTQYF	TGTGCCACCAGCAGAGCCGGAGGGGGGGGCACAGATACGCAGTATTTT
NA	NA	TRBJ2-5	13	TRBV5-1	CASSMGLEETQYF	TGCGCCAGCAGCATGGGACTTGAAGAGACCCAGTACTTC
NA	NA	TRBJ2-7	13	TRBV14	CASSQGMYYEQYF	TGTGCCAGCAGCCAAGGCATGTACTACGAGCAGTACTTC
NA	many	TRBJ2-1	12	TRBV29-1	CSVTQVYNEQFF	TGCAGCGTTACACAGGTCTACAATGAGCAGTTCTTC
TRBD1	NA	TRBJ2-1	14	TRBV7-8	CASSSTGVVNEQFF	TGTGCCAGCAGCTCAACAGGGGTGGTTAATGAGCAGTTCTTC
NA	NA	TRBJ2-2	12	TRBV29-1	CSVESPTGELFF	TGCAGCGTTGAGAGCCCCACCGGGGAGCTGTTTTTT
NA	few	TRBJ2-5	15	TRBV7-2	CASSSGWDTPETQYF	TGTGCCAGCAGCTCAGGGTGGGACACCCCAGAGACCCAGTACTTC
NA	few	TRBJ2-3	13	TRBV4-2	CASSPTSTDTQYF	TGTGCCAGCAGCCCGACTAGCACAGATACGCAGTATTTT
TRBD1	few	TRBJ2-5	13	TRBV29-1	CSVSTGGVETQYF	TGCAGCGTTTCGACAGGGGGCGTAGAGACCCAGTACTTC
NA	NA	TRBJ2-2	14	TRBV7-6	CASSPGQNTGELFF	TGTGCCAGCAGCCCGGGACAGAACACCGGGGAGCTGTTTTTT
NA	few	TRBJ1-1	13	TRBV7-8	CASSLGFGTEAFF	TGTGCCAGCAGCTTAGGGTTCGGCACTGAAGCTTTCTTT